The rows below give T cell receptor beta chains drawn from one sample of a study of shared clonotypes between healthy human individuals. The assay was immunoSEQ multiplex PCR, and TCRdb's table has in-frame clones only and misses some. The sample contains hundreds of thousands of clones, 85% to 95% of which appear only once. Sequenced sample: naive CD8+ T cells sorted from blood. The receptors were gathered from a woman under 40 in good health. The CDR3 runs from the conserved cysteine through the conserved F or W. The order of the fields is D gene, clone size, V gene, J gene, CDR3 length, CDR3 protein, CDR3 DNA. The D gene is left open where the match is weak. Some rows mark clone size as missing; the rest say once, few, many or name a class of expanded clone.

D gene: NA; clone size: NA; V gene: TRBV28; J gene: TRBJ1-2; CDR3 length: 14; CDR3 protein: CASRASGEGAGYTF; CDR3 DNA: TGTGCCAGCAGGGCATCGGGGGAAGGTGCGGGCTACACCTTC
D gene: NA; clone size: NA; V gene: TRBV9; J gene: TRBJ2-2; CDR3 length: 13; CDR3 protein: CASSSGGSGELFF; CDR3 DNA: TGTGCCAGCAGCTCAGGGGGGAGCGGGGAGCTGTTTTTT
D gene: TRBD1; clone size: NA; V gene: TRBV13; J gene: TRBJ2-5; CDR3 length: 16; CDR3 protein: CASSHPPSGGIETQYF; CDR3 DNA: TGTGCCAGCAGCCATCCGCCTTCAGGGGGCATCGAGACCCAGTACTTC
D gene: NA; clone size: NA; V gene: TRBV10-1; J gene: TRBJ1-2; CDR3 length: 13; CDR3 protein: CASSDSLGYGYTF; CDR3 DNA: TGCGCCAGCAGTGACAGCTTGGGATATGGCTACACCTTC
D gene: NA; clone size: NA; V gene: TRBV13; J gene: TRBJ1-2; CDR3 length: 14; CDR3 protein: CASSLVGQHYGYTF; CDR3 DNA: TGTGCCAGCAGCTTAGTGGGCCAGCACTATGGCTACACCTTC
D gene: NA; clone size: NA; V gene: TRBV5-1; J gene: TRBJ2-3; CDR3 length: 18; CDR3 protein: CASSLAGGSWGRTDTQYF; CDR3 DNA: TGCGCCAGCAGCTTGGCCGGAGGGAGTTGGGGCAGGACAGATACGCAGTATTTT
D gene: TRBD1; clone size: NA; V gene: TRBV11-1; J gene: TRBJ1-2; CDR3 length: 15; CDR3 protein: CASSLEGQGNYGYTF; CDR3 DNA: TGTGCCAGCAGCTTAGAAGGACAGGGTAACTATGGCTACACCTTC
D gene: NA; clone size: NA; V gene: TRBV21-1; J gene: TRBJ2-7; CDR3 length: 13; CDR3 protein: CASSKGGGYEQYF; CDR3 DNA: TGTGCCAGCAGCAAAGGGGGGGGCTACGAGCAGTACTTC
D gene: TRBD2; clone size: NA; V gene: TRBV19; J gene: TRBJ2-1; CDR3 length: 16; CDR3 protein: CASSYDRDYVTPEQFF; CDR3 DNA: TGTGCCAGTAGCTACGACCGGGACTATGTCACGCCGGAGCAGTTCTTC
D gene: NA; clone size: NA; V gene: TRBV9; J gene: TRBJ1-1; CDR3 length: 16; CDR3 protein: CASSPAGSGGDTEAFF; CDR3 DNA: TGTGCCAGCAGCCCCGCGGGGTCGGGGGGTGACACTGAAGCTTTCTTT
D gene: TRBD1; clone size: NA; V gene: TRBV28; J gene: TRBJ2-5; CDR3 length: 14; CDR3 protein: CASGEDRGIATQYF; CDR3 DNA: TGTGCCAGCGGGGAGGACAGGGGGATTGCGACCCAGTACTTC
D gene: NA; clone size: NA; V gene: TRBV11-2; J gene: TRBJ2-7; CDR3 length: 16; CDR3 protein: CASSLDVGGLSYEQYF; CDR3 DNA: TGTGCCAGCAGCTTAGATGTTGGGGGACTCTCCTACGAGCAGTACTTC
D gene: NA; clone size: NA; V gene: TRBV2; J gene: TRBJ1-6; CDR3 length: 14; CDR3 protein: CASSEAQTNSPLHF; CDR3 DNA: TGTGCCAGCAGTGAGGCACAGACCAATTCACCCCTCCACTTT
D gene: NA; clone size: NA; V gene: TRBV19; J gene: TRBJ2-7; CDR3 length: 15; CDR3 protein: CASSIVQDTVYEQYF; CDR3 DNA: TGTGCCAGTAGTATAGTCCAGGACACCGTCTACGAGCAGTACTTC
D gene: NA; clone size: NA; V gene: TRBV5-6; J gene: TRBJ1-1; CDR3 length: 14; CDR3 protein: CASSSEGIMAEAFF; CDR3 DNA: TGTGCCAGCAGCTCCGAGGGGATAATGGCTGAAGCTTTCTTT
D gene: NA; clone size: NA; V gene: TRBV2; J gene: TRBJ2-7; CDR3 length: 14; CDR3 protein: CASSEVGASYEQYF; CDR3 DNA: TGTGCCAGCAGTGAAGTCGGAGCCTCCTACGAGCAGTACTTC
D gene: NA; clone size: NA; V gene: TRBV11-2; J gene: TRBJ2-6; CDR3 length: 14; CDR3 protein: CASSGGSGANVLTF; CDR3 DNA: TGTGCCAGCAGCGGGGGATCTGGGGCCAACGTCCTGACTTTC
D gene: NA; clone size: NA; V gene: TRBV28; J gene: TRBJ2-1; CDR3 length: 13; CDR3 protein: CASSPRRVDEQFF; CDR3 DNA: TGTGCCAGCAGTCCAAGGCGGGTGGATGAGCAGTTCTTC
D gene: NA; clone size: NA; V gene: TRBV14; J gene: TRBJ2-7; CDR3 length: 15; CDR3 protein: CASSREWGRSYEQYF; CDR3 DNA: TGTGCCAGCAGCCGGGAGTGGGGGCGTAGCTACGAGCAGTACTTC
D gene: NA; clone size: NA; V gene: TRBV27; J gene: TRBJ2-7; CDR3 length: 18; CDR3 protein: CASSLAGRVGGGLYEQYF; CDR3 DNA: TGTGCCAGCAGTTTAGCCGGTCGCGTGGGCGGGGGCCTATACGAGCAGTACTTC
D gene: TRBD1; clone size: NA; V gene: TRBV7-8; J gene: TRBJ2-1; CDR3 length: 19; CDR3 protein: CASSFPGQGAIAGADEQFF; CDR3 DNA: TGTGCCAGCAGCTTCCCGGGACAGGGGGCCATAGCGGGAGCGGATGAGCAGTTCTTC
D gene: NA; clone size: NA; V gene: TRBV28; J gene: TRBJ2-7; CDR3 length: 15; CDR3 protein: CASSPSLTRLSEQYF; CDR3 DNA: TGTGCCAGCAGCCCTAGTCTGACCCGTTTGAGCGAGCAGTACTTC
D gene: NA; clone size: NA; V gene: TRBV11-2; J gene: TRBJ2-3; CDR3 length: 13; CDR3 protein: CASSLDPEDTQYF; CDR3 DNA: TGTGCCAGCAGCTTAGATCCCGAGGATACGCAGTATTTT
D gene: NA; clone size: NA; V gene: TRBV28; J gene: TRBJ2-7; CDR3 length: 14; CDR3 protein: CASSLGGESYEQYF; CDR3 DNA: TGTGCCAGCAGCCTTGGTGGAGAGTCCTACGAGCAGTACTTC
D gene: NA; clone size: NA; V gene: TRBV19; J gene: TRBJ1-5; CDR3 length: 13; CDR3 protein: CASMTEGNQPQHF; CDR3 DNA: TGTGCCAGTATGACCGAGGGGAATCAGCCCCAGCATTTT
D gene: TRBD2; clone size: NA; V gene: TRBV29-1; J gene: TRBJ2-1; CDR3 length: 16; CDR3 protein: CSARGISGRTGNEQFF; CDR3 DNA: TGCAGCGCGAGGGGGATTAGCGGGAGAACCGGCAATGAGCAGTTCTTC
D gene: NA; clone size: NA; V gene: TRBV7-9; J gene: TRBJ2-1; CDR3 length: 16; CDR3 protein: CASSLSVGARYNEQFF; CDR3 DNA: TGTGCCAGCAGCTTATCGGTGGGGGCTAGATACAATGAGCAGTTCTTC
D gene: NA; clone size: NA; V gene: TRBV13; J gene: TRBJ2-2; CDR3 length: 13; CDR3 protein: CASSLDGAGELFF; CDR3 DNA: TGTGCCAGCAGCTTAGACGGGGCCGGGGAGCTGTTTTTT
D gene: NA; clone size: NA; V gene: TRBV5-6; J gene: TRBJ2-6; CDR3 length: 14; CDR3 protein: CASSPDSGANVLTF; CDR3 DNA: TGTGCCAGCAGCCCCGACTCTGGGGCCAACGTCCTGACTTTC
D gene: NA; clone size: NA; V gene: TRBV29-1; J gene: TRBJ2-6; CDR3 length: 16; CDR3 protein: CSVEDARQAGANVLTF; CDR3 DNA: TGCAGCGTTGAAGATGCGCGACAAGCTGGGGCCAACGTCCTGACTTTC
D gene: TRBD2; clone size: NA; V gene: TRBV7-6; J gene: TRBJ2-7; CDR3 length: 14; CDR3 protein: CASSTGTSGYEQYF; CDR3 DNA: TGTGCCAGCAGCACCGGGACTAGCGGGTACGAGCAGTACTTC
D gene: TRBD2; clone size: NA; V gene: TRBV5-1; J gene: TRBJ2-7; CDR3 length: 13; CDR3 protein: CASSLFSGAEQYF; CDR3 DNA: TGCGCCAGCAGCTTATTTAGCGGGGCCGAGCAGTACTTC
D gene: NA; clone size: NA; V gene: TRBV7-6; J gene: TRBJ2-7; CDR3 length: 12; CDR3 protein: CASSLAGGEQYF; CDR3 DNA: TGTGCCAGCAGCTTAGCGGGGGGCGAGCAGTACTTC
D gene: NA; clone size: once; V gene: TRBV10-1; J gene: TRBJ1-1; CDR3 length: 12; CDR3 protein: CASSDYGAEAFF; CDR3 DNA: TGCGCCAGCAGTGACTATGGGGCTGAAGCTTTCTTT
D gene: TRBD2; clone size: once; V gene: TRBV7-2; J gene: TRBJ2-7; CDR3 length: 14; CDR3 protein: CASSSIAGGYEQYF; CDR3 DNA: TGTGCCAGCAGCAGTATAGCGGGGGGCTACGAGCAGTACTTC
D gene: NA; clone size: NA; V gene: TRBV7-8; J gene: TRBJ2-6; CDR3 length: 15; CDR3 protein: CASSVSISGANVLTF; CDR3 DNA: TGTGCCAGCAGCGTCAGCATCTCTGGGGCCAACGTCCTGACTTTC
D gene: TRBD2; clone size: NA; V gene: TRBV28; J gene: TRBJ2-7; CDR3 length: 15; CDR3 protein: CASSPGLAGSYEQYF; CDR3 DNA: TGTGCCAGCAGCCCGGGACTAGCGGGATCTTACGAGCAGTACTTC
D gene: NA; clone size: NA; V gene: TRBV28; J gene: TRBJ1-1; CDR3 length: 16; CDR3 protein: CASSLPGAVPNTEAFF; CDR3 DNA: TGTGCCAGCAGTTTACCCGGGGCTGTTCCGAACACTGAAGCTTTCTTT
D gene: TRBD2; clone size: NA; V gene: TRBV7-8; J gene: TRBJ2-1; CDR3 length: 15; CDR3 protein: CATSTASGGYNEQFF; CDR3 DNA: TGTGCCACCTCAACGGCATCGGGGGGCTACAATGAGCAGTTCTTC
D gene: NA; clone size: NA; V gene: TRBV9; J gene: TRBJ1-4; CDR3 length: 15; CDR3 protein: CASSRGRGVGEKLFF; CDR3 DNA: TGTGCCAGCAGCCGAGGTCGGGGAGTCGGTGAAAAACTGTTTTTT
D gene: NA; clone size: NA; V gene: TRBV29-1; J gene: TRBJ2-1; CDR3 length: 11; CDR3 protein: CSSRSYNEQFF; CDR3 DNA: TGCAGCTCCAGATCCTACAATGAGCAGTTCTTC
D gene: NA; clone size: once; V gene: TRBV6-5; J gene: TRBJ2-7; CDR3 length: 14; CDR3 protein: CASSYGQGGYEQYF; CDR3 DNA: TGTGCCAGCAGTTACGGACAGGGAGGGTACGAGCAGTACTTC
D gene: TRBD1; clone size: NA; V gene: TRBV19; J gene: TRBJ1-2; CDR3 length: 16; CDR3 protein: CASSIHETGENYGYTF; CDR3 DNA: TGTGCCAGTAGTATACATGAGACAGGGGAAAACTATGGCTACACCTTC
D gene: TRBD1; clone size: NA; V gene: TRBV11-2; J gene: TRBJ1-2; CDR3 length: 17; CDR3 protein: CASSLTPEGGQGYGYTF; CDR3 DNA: TGTGCCAGCAGCTTAACCCCGGAAGGGGGCCAAGGATATGGCTACACCTTC
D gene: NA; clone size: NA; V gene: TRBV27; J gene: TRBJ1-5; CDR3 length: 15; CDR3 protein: CASSFAGNYNQPQHF; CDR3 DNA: TGTGCCAGCAGTTTTGCGGGCAATTATAATCAGCCCCAGCATTTT
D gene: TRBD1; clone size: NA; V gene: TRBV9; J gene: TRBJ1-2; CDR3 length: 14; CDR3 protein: CASSAGQGSYGYTF; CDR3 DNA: TGTGCCAGCAGCGCGGGACAGGGATCCTATGGCTACACCTTC
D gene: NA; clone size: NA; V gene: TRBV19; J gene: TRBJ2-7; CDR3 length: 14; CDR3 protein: CASSPGSHSYEQYF; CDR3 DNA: TGTGCCAGTAGTCCGGGCAGCCACTCGTACGAGCAGTACTTC
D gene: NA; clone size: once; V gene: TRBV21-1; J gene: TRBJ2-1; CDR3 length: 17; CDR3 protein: CASTRKPSGTSYNEQFF; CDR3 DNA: TGTGCCAGCACCAGAAAGCCTAGCGGGACGTCCTACAATGAGCAGTTCTTC